This record looks at one T cell receptor (beta chain) sequence and its context. Its antigen remains unidentified. The data originate from a study of shared clonotypes between healthy human individuals. Study results and caveats: Memory subsets had estimated richness that was generally smaller than that of naive subsets.

This CDR3 is built from 15 residues. Germline loops: CDR1 SGHRS, CDR2 YFSETQ. The germline V and J ends were trimmed by 4 bases and 0 bases, with 14 bases remaining between them. The naive CD8 subset, CD45RO-negative cells positively selected for CCR7, excluded terminally differentiated effector memory CD45RA+ cells. Sequencing used immunoSEQ multiplex PCR; TCRdb keeps in-frame clones, though not all of them. The table has some 1,900,000 clones, over 85% seen once. The chain is built from TRBV5-1 and TRBJ2-7; possible D gene TRBD2, 5 bases. The TCR originated in a man aged 18 to 29 in good health. The specimen was naive CD8+ T cells sorted from blood. In DNA form, the CDR3 reads TGCGCCAGCAGCCTTGAGGACTGGAGCTCCTACGAGCAGTACTTC. This translates into CASSLEDWSSYEQYF.